Shown below are 23 T cell receptor beta chains from a single sample sequenced in a study of blood T cell repertoires in COVID-19. Data came from immunoSEQ multiplex PCR; TCRdb stores just in-frame clones and leaves some out. The data show approximately 240,000 clones, with 90% to 95% seen just once and 1.5% to 2% held by the top ten. Specimen: PBMCs or T cells enriched from blood (not recorded which). These receptor sequences come from a woman aged 18-29 years who had recovered from COVID-19.

The chain links TRBV2 to TRBJ2-3; 14 positions match TRBD2. V lost 7 bases to trimming and J lost 6 bases; unmatched junction nucleotides: 6. The CDR3 is 15 amino acids. Germline CDR1 reads SNHLY; CDR2 reads FYNNEI. The chain's CDR3 is CASTSGLAGADTQYF. For the CDR3, the DNA is TGTGCCAGCACCTCGGGACTAGCGGGGGCTGATACGCAGTATTTT.

V and J are TRBV11-3 and TRBJ1-1; D remains ambiguous. V shed 2 bases and J shed 1 base, with 8 bases lying between them. The CDR3 has 14 residues. The germline V gene has CDR1 SGHNT and CDR2 YENEEA. CDR3 loop: CASSLKEENTEAFF. In nucleotides, the CDR3 is TGTGCCAGCAGCTTAAAGGAGGAGAACACTGAAGCTTTCTTT.

The V gene is TRBV18, the J gene TRBJ1-6; D is ambiguous. The length of the CDR3 is 16 residues. Trimming removed 2 bases at V and 0 bases at J, with 8 bases between. From germline, CDR1 is KGHSH and CDR2 LQKENI. CDR3 in amino acids: CASSPTRSSYNSPLHF. The DNA for the CDR3 is TGTGCCAGCTCACCAACGCGGAGCTCCTATAATTCACCCCTCCACTTT.

The gene calls are TRBV5-1 and TRBJ2-3; maybe TRBD1 (6 bases). Trimming took 0 bases from V and 1 from J, leaving 12 bases between them. Germline loops: CDR1 SGHRS, CDR2 YFSETQ. The CDR3 totals 16 residues. The DNA of the CDR3 is TGCGCCAGCAGCTTGGCCGGCAGGGGACGCACAGATACGCAGTATTTT. Amino acids: CASSLAGRGRTDTQYF.

The CDR3: CASTAGPTNYGYTF. Written as DNA, the CDR3 is TGTGCCAGCACCGCGGGACCGACGAACTATGGCTACACCTTC. The chain couples TRBV28 to TRBJ1-2; perhaps TRBD1 as D (5 bases). Germline V gene sequence: CDR1 MDHEN, CDR2 SYDVKM. The CDR3 is 14 amino acids. V was pared by 7 bases and J by 2 bases, with 14 bases between.

This rearrangement joins TRBV5-4 to TRBJ2-7, with D possibly matching TRBD1 (6 bases). This CDR3 has 15 amino acids. Trimming cost V 0 bases and J 5 bases, with 15 bases left between them. Germline loops: CDR1 SGHNT, CDR2 YYREEE (reference sequence). The CDR3 DNA follows: TGTGCCAGCAGCTTGGTAGGACAGATCGGCCACGAGCAGTACTTC. Encoded protein: CASSLVGQIGHEQYF. Filled out from reference TRBV5-4 and TRBJ2-7, the complete variable domain reads ETGVTQSPTHLIKTRGQQVTLRCSSQSGHNTVSWYQQALGQGPQFIFQYYREEENGRGNFPPRFSGLQFPNYSSELNVNALELDDSALYLCASSLVGQIGHEQYFGPGTRLTVT.

The chain joins TRBV6-2 or TRBV6-3 to TRBJ1-2; D not resolved. The V gene lost 5 bases and the J gene lost 2 bases, with 6 bases spanning the gap. Germline lookup yields CDR1 MNHEY and CDR2 SVGEGT. The CDR3 consists of 12 residues. The CDR3 reads CASSEANYGYTF. CDR3 nucleotides: TGTGCCAGCAGTGAGGCGAACTATGGCTACACCTTC.

The chain links TRBV27 to TRBJ1-1; tentatively, D is TRBD1 (5 bases). Germline V gene sequence: CDR1 MNHEY, CDR2 SMNVEV (reference sequence). The CDR3 is 15 residues long. Trimming took off 1 base at V and 1 base at J, with 10 bases between the two ends. The CDR3 region is CASSLWGGSNTEAFF. DNA for the CDR3: TGTGCCAGCAGTTTATGGGGGGGATCGAACACTGAAGCTTTCTTT.

The rearrangement joins TRBV27 to TRBJ2-7; D is unclear. The CDR3 loop spans 11 amino acids. Germline V CDR1 and CDR2: MNHEY, SMNVEV (reference sequence). V lost 2 bases and J 5 bases, leaving 4 bases between the germline ends. CDR3 residues: CASSLGHEQYF. The CDR3 region has the DNA TGTGCCAGCAGTTTAGGCCACGAGCAGTACTTC.

The table lists this clone with many counts. The gene calls are TRBV4-3 and TRBJ1-2; D remains unclear. Trimming pared 0 bases from V and 7 bases from J, leaving 15 bases between. Looked up from germline, CDR1 is LGHNA and CDR2 is YSLEER. The CDR3 extends over 15 amino acids. CDR3 sequence (DNA): TGCGCCAGCAGCCAAGATTCGGGAGGGATCGGTGGCTACACCTTC. As protein: CASSQDSGGIGGYTF.

The rearrangement links TRBV9 to TRBJ1-1; a weak D match, TRBD1 (6 bases). Trimming took 8 bases from V and 2 from J, leaving 16 bases between them. The length of the CDR3 is 14 residues. CDR1 and CDR2 (germline): SGDLS, YYNGEE. This CDR3 is CARVLGTNNTEAFF. CDR3 nucleotides: TGTGCCAGGGTTTTAGGGACAAACAACACTGAAGCTTTCTTT.

This clone has just one count. The chain employs TRBV5-4 and TRBJ1-2; D gene uncertain. The germline gives CDR1 SGHNT, CDR2 YYREEE (reference sequence). This CDR3 contains 13 residues. The germline V and J ends were trimmed by 4 bases and 7 bases, with 14 bases remaining between them. DNA of the CDR3: TGTGCCAGCAGCCCGAGGAGCGATGGTGGCTACACCTTC. Protein sequence: CASSPRSDGGYTF. The variable domain in full, with the rest retrieved from reference TRBV5-4 and TRBJ1-2, is ETGVTQSPTHLIKTRGQQVTLRCSSQSGHNTVSWYQQALGQGPQFIFQYYREEENGRGNFPPRFSGLQFPNYSSELNVNALELDDSALYLCASSPRSDGGYTFGSGTRLTVV.

This rearrangement joins TRBV6-5 to TRBJ1-5, with a possible D match to TRBD1 (6 bases). The CDR3 has 13 residues. V shed 6 bases and J shed 4 bases, with 10 bases lying between them. Germline-derived CDR1 and CDR2 are MNHEY and SVGAGI. CDR3 protein: CASRRQVNQPQHF. As DNA, the CDR3 is TGTGCCAGCAGGAGACAGGTAAATCAGCCCCAGCATTTT.

The rearrangement links TRBV5-5 to TRBJ2-2; D is possibly TRBD1 (5 bases). The CDR3 has 15 residues. CDR1 and CDR2 (germline): SGHKS, YYEKEE (reference sequence). V lost 1 base and J lost 4, with 11 bases in between. The CDR3 DNA reads as TGTGCCAGCAGCTTGTTCAGGGTGGTCACCGGGGAGCTGTTTTTT. Translating gives CASSLFRVVTGELFF.

This clone was recorded only once. The chain carries TRBV2 and TRBJ2-5, with unresolved D. CDR3 length equals 12 residues. From germline, CDR1 is SNHLY and CDR2 FYNNEI. V lost 2 bases and J 1 base, leaving 2 bases between the germline ends. The CDR3 nucleotides are TGTGCCAGCAGTGAACTCCAAGAGACCCAGTACTTC. Its protein is CASSELQETQYF.

The rearrangement uses TRBV10-3 and TRBJ1-1; D unresolved. Germline V gene lookup returns CDR1 ENHRY and CDR2 SYGVKD. V was shortened by 8 bases and J by 5 bases, with 18 bases between the two germline ends. The CDR3 contains 14 residues. The CDR3 coding sequence is TGTGCCATCTCTAACCACTTGGCGGCTACTGAAGCTTTCTTT. It specifies CAISNHLAATEAFF.

The chain has TRBV5-4 and TRBJ1-1; 7 bases map to TRBD1. V trimming: 0 bases; J trimming: 1 base; junction bases outside the gene matches: 6. Germline V lookup: CDR1 SGHNT, CDR2 YYREEE (reference sequence). The CDR3 has 16 residues. The CDR3 region is CASSLVEWTGNTEAFF. CDR3 nucleotides: TGTGCCAGCAGCTTGGTTGAGTGGACAGGGAACACTGAAGCTTTCTTT. Complete variable domain (other parts from reference TRBV5-4 and TRBJ1-1): ETGVTQSPTHLIKTRGQQVTLRCSSQSGHNTVSWYQQALGQGPQFIFQYYREEENGRGNFPPRFSGLQFPNYSSELNVNALELDDSALYLCASSLVEWTGNTEAFFGQGTRLTVV.

This sequence joins TRBV28 and TRBJ1-5; 7 bases line up with TRBD1. Germline V gene lookup returns CDR1 MDHEN and CDR2 SYDVKM. V lost 5 bases and J lost 0; bases outside the gene matches: 7. The CDR3 extends over 16 amino acids. The CDR3 region is CASSKGTASSNQPQHF. The CDR3 DNA is TGTGCCAGCAGTAAAGGGACAGCATCTAGCAATCAGCCCCAGCATTTT.

The chain joins TRBV28 to TRBJ2-7; 11 bases fit TRBD1. V was pared by 2 bases and J by 5 bases, with 5 bases of the junction left unmatched. This CDR3 contains 15 residues. Germline CDR1 reads MDHEN; CDR2 reads SYDVKM. The CDR3 loop is CASSLGDRGLNEQYF. CDR3 DNA: TGTGCCAGCAGTTTAGGGGACAGGGGGTTGAACGAGCAGTACTTC.

The chain is built from TRBV10-3 and TRBJ2-7, with D perhaps matching TRBD2 (5 bases). This CDR3 is built from 16 residues. Looked up from germline, CDR1 is ENHRY and CDR2 is SYGVKD. Trimming removed 10 bases at V and 6 bases at J, with 28 bases between. The chain's CDR3 is CATWERPGSSNPEQYF. The CDR3 nucleotides read TGTGCCACATGGGAACGCCCGGGGTCTTCTAATCCCGAGCAGTACTTC.

V usage is TRBV5-5 and J usage is TRBJ1-3; D gene unclear. With 0 bases removed from V and 4 bases from J, the gap between germline ends came to 5 bases. This CDR3 is built from 13 residues. The V gene's germline CDR1 is SGHKS and CDR2 YYEKEE (reference sequence). DNA of the CDR3: TGTGCCAGCAGCTTGGCCCCGGGAAACACCATATATTTT. This encodes CASSLAPGNTIYF.

The V and J genes are TRBV27 and TRBJ1-4; 7 bases map to TRBD1. Germline-derived CDR1 and CDR2 are MNHEY and SMNVEV (reference sequence). The length of the CDR3 is 15 residues. V shed 3 bases, J shed 4 bases, and the junction held 5 bases outside the gene matches. The CDR3 spells CASSFSDRSNEKLFF. CDR3 coding DNA: TGTGCCAGCAGTTTCTCGGACAGGAGTAATGAAAAACTGTTTTTT.

This chain links TRBV28 with TRBJ1-5; TRBD1 aligns across 7 bases. The CDR3 runs 12 residues. Per germline, CDR1 MDHEN and CDR2 SYDVKM. After removal of 8 bases from V and 5 bases from J, the junction contained 3 bases not matched to a gene. The CDR3 bases are TGTGCCAGCCGGGACAGCGATCAGCCCCAGCATTTT. Translating it yields CASRDSDQPQHF.